This T cell receptor (beta chain) was found in a study of blood T cell repertoires in COVID-19. For the study at large: Sites across the United States, Italy and Spain contributed samples from acute and convalescent COVID-19. PBMCs, B-cell-depleted T cells, or T cells provided the cDNA or gDNA that made up the material.

In the original processing: Nucleated cell number was recorded as an estimate derived from reference gene primer amplification. Method: immunoSEQ multiplex PCR; TCRdb's copy keeps in-frame clones and lacks some. That table gives V, J and clone size, and the DNA gave D and trimming. Among about 240,000 clones listed, approximately 80% were seen once. Material: peripheral blood. The TCR sequence derives from a man aged 25-45 years who had recovered from COVID-19.

The CDR3 DNA reads as TGTGCCAGTAGTACCAACGCAGGGGGAGTCGGATCACCCCTCCACTTT. It codes for CASSTNAGGVGSPLHF. The rearrangement links TRBV19 to TRBJ1-6, with 7 nucleotides matching TRBD1. The J segment lost 10 bases and the V segment lost 4 bases, leaving 13 bases of the junction unmatched. The CDR3 loop spans 16 amino acids. Germline CDR1 reads LNHDA; CDR2 reads SQIVND (reference sequence).